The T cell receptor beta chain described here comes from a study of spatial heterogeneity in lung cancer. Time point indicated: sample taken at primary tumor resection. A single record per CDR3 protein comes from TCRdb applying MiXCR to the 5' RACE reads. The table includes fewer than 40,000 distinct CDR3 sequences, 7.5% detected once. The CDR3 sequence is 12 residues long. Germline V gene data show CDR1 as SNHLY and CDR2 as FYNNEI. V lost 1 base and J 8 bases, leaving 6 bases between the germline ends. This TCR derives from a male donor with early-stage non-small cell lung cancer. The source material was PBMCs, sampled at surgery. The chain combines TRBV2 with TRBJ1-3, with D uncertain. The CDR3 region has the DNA TGTGCCAGCAGTGAAGAGGGTTACACCATATATTTT. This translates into CASSEEGYTIYF.